This T cell receptor (beta chain) is drawn from a study of HIV-infected patients and healthy controls. Germline-derived CDR1 and CDR2 are KGHSH and LQKENI. V lost 3 bases and J lost 1, with 18 bases in between. CDR3 length: 17 amino acids. Using its own MiXCR run on the 5' RACE reads, TCRdb lists one record per CDR3 protein. Altogether over 55,000 distinct CDR3 sequences are present, about a sixth being singletons, with the ten largest covering 5.5% to 6%. The sequenced sample consisted of CD4+ T cells from blood. The chain uses TRBV18 and TRBJ1-1; maybe TRBD1 (6 bases). The receptor's source is a human donor in good health. The CDR3 here is CASSPRAFLQGNTEAFF. Written as DNA, the CDR3 is TGTGCCAGCTCACCGCGGGCCTTCCTACAGGGGAACACTGAAGCTTTCTTT.